Below, 27 T cell receptor beta chains from the same sample are listed, as sequenced in a study of CD8+ T cells in alopecia areata. The sample's treatment: oral pan-JAK inhibitor, 5-10 mg twice daily. Sequencing used cDNA as its template, made by extracting RNA and reverse transcribing it. Clones were sequenced by immunoSEQ multiplex PCR, and TCRdb holds only the in-frame ones, with some missing. The table lists 120,000 or so clones, 61% of them singletons, with around 6% in the top ten. The sequencing used CD4+ T cells sorted from blood, collected at week 4, from a patient treated with tofacitinib. These receptors all come from a human donor with alopecia areata.

This clone was seen only a few times. The rearrangement links TRBV29-1 to TRBJ2-7; D gene unclear. Trimming pared 5 bases from V and 3 bases from J, leaving 14 bases between. The CDR3 covers 13 residues. Germline V gene data show CDR1 as SQVTM and CDR2 as ANQGSEA. Here the CDR3 DNA reads TGCAGCGTTTTATCCGGGCTGGGCTACGAGCAGTACTTC. Translated, it gives CSVLSGLGYEQYF.

CDR3: CASSPFNTEAFF. CDR3 DNA: TGTGCCAGCAGCCCGTTCAACACTGAAGCTTTCTTT. The chain recombines TRBV14 with TRBJ1-1; no clear D gene. Germline assignment: CDR1 SGHDN and CDR2 FVKESK. The ends were cut back, 4 bases at V and 2 bases at J, with 5 bases in the middle. This CDR3 spans 12 amino acids.

The chain is built from TRBV4-3 and TRBJ1-2; D is perhaps TRBD1 (6 bases). The V and J ends lost 0 bases and 8 bases respectively, with 10 bases between them. The CDR3 loop spans 13 amino acids. Germline assignment: CDR1 LGHNA and CDR2 YSLEER. CDR3 DNA: TGCGCCAGCAGCCAAGAGAGGGGGGGAGGCTACACCTTC. This codes for CASSQERGGGYTF.

J is TRBJ1-2 and V is TRBV29-1, with D perhaps matching TRBD1 (6 bases). The V end lost 2 bases, the J end lost 5 bases, and 12 bases lay between the germline ends. This CDR3 contains 13 residues. Germline assignment: CDR1 SQVTM and CDR2 ANQGSEA. The chain's CDR3 is CSVESGGGYGYTF. CDR3 bases: TGCAGCGTTGAAAGCGGGGGCGGTTATGGCTACACCTTC.

Remarks on this clone: The sample carries other DNA sequences with the same CDR3. J is TRBJ2-7 and V is TRBV27, with 7 bases aligning to TRBD1. The CDR3 runs to 14 residues. Germline values: CDR1 MNHEY, CDR2 SMNVEV (reference sequence). V gave up 2 bases and J gave up 3 bases; unmatched junction bases: 4. CDR3 nucleotides: TGTGCCAGCAGTTTAAAGGGGGCTCTCTACGAGCAGTACTTC. It codes for CASSLKGALYEQYF.

V gene TRBV5-1 combines with J gene TRBJ2-7; no firm D call. The germline V gene has CDR1 SGHRS and CDR2 YFSETQ. The CDR3 is 14 residues long. The germline V and J ends were trimmed by 0 bases and 3 bases, with 10 bases remaining between them. CDR3 sequence reads: CASSLAGSHYEQYF. CDR3 bases: TGCGCCAGCAGCTTGGCAGGCAGCCACTACGAGCAGTACTTC. Drawing the rest from reference TRBV5-1 and TRBJ2-7, the complete variable domain is KAGVTQTPRYLIKTRGQQVTLSCSPISGHRSVSWYQQTPGQGLQFLFEYFSETQRNKGNFPGRFSGRQFSNSRSEMNVSTLELGDSALYLCASSLAGSHYEQYFGPGTRLTVT.

This rearrangement joins TRBV7-9 to TRBJ1-2; unclear D gene. Germline V gene lookup returns CDR1 SEHNR and CDR2 FQNEAQ (reference sequence). The CDR3 spans 15 residues. V shed 3 bases and J shed 0 bases, with 11 bases lying between them. CDR3 DNA: TGTGCCAGCAGCTTTCCCACCAACGCTAACTATGGCTACACCTTC. It yields the protein CASSFPTNANYGYTF. The complete variable domain, with remaining parts taken from reference TRBV7-9 and TRBJ1-2, reads DTGVSQNPRHKITKRGQNVTFRCDPISEHNRLYWYRQTLGQGPEFLTYFQNEAQLEKSRLLSDRFSAERPKGSFSTLEIQRTEQGDSAMYLCASSFPTNANYGYTFGSGTRLTVV.

The chain links TRBV25-1 to TRBJ2-6; D uncertain. Germline CDR1 reads MGHDK; CDR2 reads SYGVNS. With 3 bases removed from V and 3 bases from J, the gap between germline ends came to 12 bases. The CDR3 has 16 amino acids. The CDR3 loop reads CASSDWVADGANVLTF. The CDR3 DNA sequence: TGTGCCAGCAGTGACTGGGTGGCAGATGGGGCCAACGTCCTGACTTTC. The full variable domain, completed using reference TRBV25-1 and TRBJ2-6, is EADIYQTPRYLVIGTGKKITLECSQTMGHDKMYWYQQDPGMELHLIHYSYGVNSTEKGDLSSESTVSRIRTEHFPLTLESARPSHTSQYLCASSDWVADGANVLTFGAGSRLTVL.

This clone was observed a few times. This chain connects TRBV7-9 to TRBJ1-1, with a tentative D call TRBD1 (5 bases). Germline CDR1 and CDR2: SEHNR and FQNEAQ (reference sequence). Deletions cut 3 bases from V and 5 bases from J, with 10 bases between. This CDR3 contains 13 residues. Here the CDR3 DNA reads TGTGCCAGCAGCTTGGGACTCGGAACTGAAGCTTTCTTT. Encoded protein: CASSLGLGTEAFF.

This rearrangement joins TRBV13 to TRBJ2-3; TRBD1 matches at 8 bases. The CDR3 runs 15 residues. V was clipped by 5 bases and J by 6 bases; unmatched bases: 10. The germline CDR1 and CDR2 sequences are PRHDT and FYEKMQ (reference sequence). The CDR3 DNA reads TGTGCCAGCAGCCATGGACAGGGAGAAGCGGATACGCAGTATTTT. This encodes CASSHGQGEADTQYF.

This clone has just one count. The chain uses TRBV7-2 and TRBJ1-2, with D tentatively TRBD1 (5 bases). CDR1 and CDR2 (germline): SGHTA, FQGNSA. The V and J ends lost 4 bases and 4 bases respectively, with 13 bases between them. The CDR3 extends over 14 amino acids. The CDR3 region is CASSSLRDSYGYTF. The CDR3 DNA reads TGTGCCAGCAGCTCCCTCCGGGACTCCTATGGCTACACCTTC.

The chain couples TRBV7-9 to TRBJ2-7, with TRBD2 matching 8 bases. Germline lookup yields CDR1 SEHNR and CDR2 FQNEAQ (reference sequence). The CDR3 is 14 residues long. V lost 1 base, J lost 6 bases, and 5 bases stayed unmatched. The CDR3 region is CASSLEAGAIEQYF. For the CDR3, the DNA is TGTGCCAGCAGCTTAGAAGCGGGAGCAATCGAGCAGTACTTC.

V and J are TRBV29-1 and TRBJ2-1, with TRBD2 as a possible D gene (6 bases). Trimming took 5 bases from V and 10 from J, leaving 15 bases between them. The CDR3 loop spans 12 amino acids. The germline V gene encodes CDR1 SQVTM and CDR2 ANQGSEA. The CDR3 sequence is CSVRNLGGEQFF. Here the CDR3 DNA reads TGCAGCGTTCGTAATCTCGGGGGAGAGCAGTTCTTC.

This chain connects TRBV4-2 to TRBJ1-2, with unresolved D. CDR3 length equals 14 residues. CDR1 is LGHNA and CDR2 is YNFKEQ in the germline V gene. The germline V and J ends were trimmed by 0 bases and 0 bases, with 5 bases remaining between them. DNA of the CDR3: TGTGCCAGCAGCCAAGATTTGGCTAACTATGGCTACACCTTC. Translation gives CASSQDLANYGYTF.

V gene TRBV7-2 combines with J gene TRBJ2-5, with 12 bases that match TRBD2. Losses at the gene ends were 5 bases for V and 3 bases for J; bases not matched to a gene: 1. This CDR3 has 14 amino acids. Germline V gene sequence: CDR1 SGHTA, CDR2 FQGNSA. The chain's CDR3 is CASSRTSGEETQYF. The CDR3 bases are TGTGCCAGCAGCAGGACTAGCGGGGAAGAGACCCAGTACTTC.

The rearrangement uses TRBV30 and TRBJ2-5; either TRBD1 or TRBD2 may supply D (5 bases each). The CDR3 is made up of 14 amino acids. Germline V lookup: CDR1 GTSNPN, CDR2 SVGIG (reference sequence). The V and J ends lost 1 base and 7 bases respectively, with 16 bases between them. As DNA, the CDR3 is TGTGCCTGGAGTGATCCGGGACCCTGGCGGACCCAGTACTTC. This encodes CAWSDPGPWRTQYF.

This rearrangement joins TRBV20-1 to TRBJ2-1; D might be TRBD1 or TRBD2, each matching 6 bases. This CDR3 is 10 amino acids long. Germline V lookup: CDR1 DFQATT, CDR2 SNEGSKA (reference sequence). V shed 3 bases and J shed 11 bases, with 8 bases lying between them. CDR3: CSASRGQQFF. The CDR3 DNA is TGCAGTGCTAGCCGGGGGCAGCAGTTCTTC.

The sample holds one count of this clone. This chain links TRBV1 with TRBJ1-5. TRBV1 is noted as a pseudogene. CDR3 length equals 14 residues. The CDR3 region has the DNA TGCACCAGCAGCCAGGACGGGCGCAATCAGCCCCAGCATTTT. Protein sequence: CTSSQDGRNQPQHF.

The rearrangement links TRBV14 to TRBJ1-2; D not certain. The CDR3 sequence is 15 residues long. V lost 1 base and J 3 bases, leaving 12 bases between the germline ends. The germline gives CDR1 SGHDN, CDR2 FVKESK. The CDR3 is CASSQGETGDYGYTF. CDR3 sequence (DNA): TGTGCCAGCAGCCAAGGCGAGACGGGCGACTATGGCTACACCTTC.

This sequence joins TRBV5-5 and TRBJ2-3; TRBD2 agrees at 11 bases. The length of the CDR3 is 15 residues. Germline CDR1 SGHKS, CDR2 YYEKEE (reference sequence). The ends lost 3 bases at V and 13 bases at J; junction bases unmatched: 13. CDR3 loop: CASSSTSGIPPPEYF. The DNA for the CDR3 is TGTGCCAGCAGCTCGACTAGCGGGATACCCCCCCCGGAGTATTTT.

CDR3 protein: CASGAGGAYNEQFF. The CDR3 coding sequence is TGTGCCAGCGGAGCAGGTGGGGCCTACAATGAGCAGTTCTTC. This chain uses TRBV7-8 with TRBJ2-1; D remains ambiguous. CDR3 size: 14 residues. Per the germline V gene, CDR1 is SGHVS and CDR2 is FQNEAQ. Trimming removed 8 bases at V and 2 bases at J, with 13 bases between.

The chain combines TRBV6-5 with TRBJ2-3, with D tentatively TRBD1 (6 bases). Trimming removed 4 bases at V and 6 bases at J, with 11 bases between. The CDR3 is made up of 13 amino acids. Germline V gene data show CDR1 as MNHEY and CDR2 as SVGAGI. The CDR3 loop is CASSSRQGDTQYF. DNA of the CDR3: TGTGCCAGCAGTTCCCGGCAGGGGGATACGCAGTATTTT.

The DNA of the CDR3 is TGTGCCACCAGGACGACAGGGTCCAACACTGAAGCTTTCTTT. Translation gives CATRTTGSNTEAFF. The chain employs TRBV10-3 and TRBJ1-1; 7 bases align to TRBD1. V was pared by 10 bases and J by 2 bases, with 10 bases of the junction left unmatched. The CDR3 extends over 14 amino acids. Germline-derived CDR1 and CDR2 are ENHRY and SYGVKD.

The table lists this clone with a few counts. The chain is built from TRBV5-4 and TRBJ2-1; 8 bases are shared with TRBD1. The V and J ends lost 4 bases and 5 bases, in that order; junction bases with no gene match: 5. This CDR3 region has 14 residues. Germline V gene data show CDR1 as SGHNT and CDR2 as YYREEE (reference sequence). The CDR3 loop reads CASSPRDRNNEQFF. Written as DNA, the CDR3 is TGTGCCAGCAGCCCCCGGGACAGGAACAATGAGCAGTTCTTC. Full variable domain (missing parts from reference TRBV5-4 and TRBJ2-1): ETGVTQSPTHLIKTRGQQVTLRCSSQSGHNTVSWYQQALGQGPQFIFQYYREEENGRGNFPPRFSGLQFPNYSSELNVNALELDDSALYLCASSPRDRNNEQFFGPGTRLTVL.

The gene calls are TRBV9 and TRBJ2-3; 7 bases fit TRBD1. J was trimmed by 7 bases and V by 0 bases; bases with no gene match: 2. CDR3 length equals 13 residues. Germline loops: CDR1 SGDLS, CDR2 YYNGEE. DNA of the CDR3: TGTGCCAGCAGCGTAGGGACAGGTAATACGCAGTATTTT. Residues: CASSVGTGNTQYF.

The chain is built from TRBV30 and TRBJ1-1, with D unresolved. The germline V gene has CDR1 GTSNPN and CDR2 SVGIG (reference sequence). The CDR3 has 11 residues. V gave up 3 bases and J gave up 6 bases, with 8 bases separating them. CDR3 loop: CAWSRGAEAFF. CDR3 nucleotide sequence: TGTGCCTGGAGCCGAGGTGCTGAAGCTTTCTTT.

The V gene is TRBV7-3, the J gene TRBJ1-5; no definite D call. Germline values: CDR1 SGHTA, CDR2 FQGTGA. The CDR3 loop spans 14 amino acids. V was trimmed by 6 bases and J by 4 bases, leaving 13 bases between them. The CDR3 sequence: CASRARSYNQPQHF. CDR3 nucleotides: TGTGCCAGCAGGGCCAGGAGCTATAATCAGCCCCAGCATTTT.